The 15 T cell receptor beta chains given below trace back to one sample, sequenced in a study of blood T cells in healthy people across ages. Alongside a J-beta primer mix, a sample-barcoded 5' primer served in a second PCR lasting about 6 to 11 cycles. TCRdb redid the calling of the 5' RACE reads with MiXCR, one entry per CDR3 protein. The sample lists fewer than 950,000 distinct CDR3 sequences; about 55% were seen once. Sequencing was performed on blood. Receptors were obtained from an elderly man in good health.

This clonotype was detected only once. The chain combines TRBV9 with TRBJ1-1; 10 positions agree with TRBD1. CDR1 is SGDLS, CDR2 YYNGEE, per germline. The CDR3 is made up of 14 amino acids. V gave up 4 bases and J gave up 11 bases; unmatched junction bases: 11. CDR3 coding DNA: TGTGCCAGCAGCCGTGGACAGGGGGTCGGTTGGGCTTTCTTT. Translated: CASSRGQGVGWAFF.

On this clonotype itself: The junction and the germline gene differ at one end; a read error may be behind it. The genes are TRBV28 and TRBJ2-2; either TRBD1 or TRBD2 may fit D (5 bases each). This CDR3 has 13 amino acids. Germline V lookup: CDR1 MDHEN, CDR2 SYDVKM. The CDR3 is CASSTREVGELFF. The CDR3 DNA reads TGTGCCAGCAGCACCAGGGAAGTCGGGGAACTGTTTTTT. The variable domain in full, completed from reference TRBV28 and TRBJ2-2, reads DVKVTQSSRYLVKRTGEKVFLECVQDMDHENMFWYRQDPGLGLRLIYFSYDVKMKEKGDIPEGYSVSREKKERFSLILESASTNQTSMYLCASSTREVGELFFGEGSRLTVL.

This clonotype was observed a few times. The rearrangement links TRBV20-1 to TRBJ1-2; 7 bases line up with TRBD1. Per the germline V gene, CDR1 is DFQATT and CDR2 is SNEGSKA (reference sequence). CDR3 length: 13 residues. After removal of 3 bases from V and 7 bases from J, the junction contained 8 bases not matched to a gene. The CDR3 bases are TGCAGTGCTAGTCCCGACAGGGATTCTGGCTACACCTTC. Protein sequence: CSASPDRDSGYTF.

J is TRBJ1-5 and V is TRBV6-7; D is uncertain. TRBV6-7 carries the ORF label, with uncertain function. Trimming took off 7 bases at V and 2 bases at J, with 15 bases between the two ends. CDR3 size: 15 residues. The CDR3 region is CASKRTWVGNQPQHF. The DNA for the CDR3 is TGTGCCAGCAAGCGGACGTGGGTGGGCAATCAGCCCCAGCATTTT.

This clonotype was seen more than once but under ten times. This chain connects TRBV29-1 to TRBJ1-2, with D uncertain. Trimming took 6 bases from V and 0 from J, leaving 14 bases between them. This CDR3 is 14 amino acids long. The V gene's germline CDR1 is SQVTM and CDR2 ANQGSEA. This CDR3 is CSVRPGSANYGYTF. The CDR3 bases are TGCAGCGTCAGACCGGGCTCAGCTAACTATGGCTACACCTTC.

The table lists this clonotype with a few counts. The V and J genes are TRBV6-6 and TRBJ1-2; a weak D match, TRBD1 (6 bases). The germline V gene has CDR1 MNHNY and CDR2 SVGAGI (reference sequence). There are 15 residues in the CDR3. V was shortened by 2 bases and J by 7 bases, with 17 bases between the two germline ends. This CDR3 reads CASSYQTGTGGGYTF. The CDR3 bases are TGTGCCAGCAGTTACCAGACAGGCACGGGGGGTGGCTACACCTTC.

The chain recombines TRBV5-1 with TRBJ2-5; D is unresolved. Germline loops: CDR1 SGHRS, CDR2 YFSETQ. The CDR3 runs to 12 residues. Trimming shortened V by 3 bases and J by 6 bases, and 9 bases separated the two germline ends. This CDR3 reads CASSSLLKTQYF. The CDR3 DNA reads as TGCGCCAGCAGCTCCTTGCTTAAGACCCAGTACTTC. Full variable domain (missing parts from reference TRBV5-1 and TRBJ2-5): KAGVTQTPRYLIKTRGQQVTLSCSPISGHRSVSWYQQTPGQGLQFLFEYFSETQRNKGNFPGRFSGRQFSNSRSEMNVSTLELGDSALYLCASSSLLKTQYFGPGTRLLVL.

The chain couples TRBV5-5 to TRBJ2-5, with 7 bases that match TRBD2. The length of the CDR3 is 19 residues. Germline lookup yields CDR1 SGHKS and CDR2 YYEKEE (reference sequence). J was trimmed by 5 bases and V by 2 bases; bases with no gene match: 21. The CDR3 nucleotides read TGTGCCAGCAGCTTATGGGCCAGGGTCTTCGGCGGGAGCTCCGAGACCCAGTACTTC. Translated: CASSLWARVFGGSSETQYF.

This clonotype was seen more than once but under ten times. The CDR3 DNA is TGTGCCAGCAGCTCGCATAATGAAAAACTGTTTTTT. Translated: CASSSHNEKLFF. This rearrangement joins TRBV7-9 to TRBJ1-4; D is ambiguous. Trimming cost V 4 bases and J 4 bases, with 4 bases left between them. This CDR3 is built from 12 residues. Germline V CDR1 and CDR2: SEHNR, FQNEAQ (reference sequence).

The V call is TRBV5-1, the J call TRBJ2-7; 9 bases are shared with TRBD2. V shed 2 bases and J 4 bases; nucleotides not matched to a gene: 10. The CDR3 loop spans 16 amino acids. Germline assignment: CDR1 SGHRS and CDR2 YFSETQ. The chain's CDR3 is CASSFGLAGFEYEQYF. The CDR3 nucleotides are TGCGCCAGCAGCTTCGGGCTAGCGGGGTTCGAGTACGAGCAGTACTTC. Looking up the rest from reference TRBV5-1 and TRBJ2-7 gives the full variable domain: KAGVTQTPRYLIKTRGQQVTLSCSPISGHRSVSWYQQTPGQGLQFLFEYFSETQRNKGNFPGRFSGRQFSNSRSEMNVSTLELGDSALYLCASSFGLAGFEYEQYFGPGTRLTVT.

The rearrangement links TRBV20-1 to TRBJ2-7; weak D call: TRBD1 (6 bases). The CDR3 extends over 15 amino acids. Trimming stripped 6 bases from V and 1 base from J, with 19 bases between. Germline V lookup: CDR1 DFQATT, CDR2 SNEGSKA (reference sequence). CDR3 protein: CSAPHSAGVSYEQYF. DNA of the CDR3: TGCAGTGCCCCGCACTCGGCAGGGGTATCCTACGAGCAGTACTTC.

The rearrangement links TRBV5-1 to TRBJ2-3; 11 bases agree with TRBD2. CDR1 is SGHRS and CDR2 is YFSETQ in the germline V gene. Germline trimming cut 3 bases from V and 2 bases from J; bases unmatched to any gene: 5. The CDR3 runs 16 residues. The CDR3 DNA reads TGCGCCAGCAGCTCGGGACTAGCGGATTCCACAGATACGCAGTATTTT. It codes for CASSSGLADSTDTQYF. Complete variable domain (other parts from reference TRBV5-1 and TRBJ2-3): KAGVTQTPRYLIKTRGQQVTLSCSPISGHRSVSWYQQTPGQGLQFLFEYFSETQRNKGNFPGRFSGRQFSNSRSEMNVSTLELGDSALYLCASSSGLADSTDTQYFGPGTRLTVL.

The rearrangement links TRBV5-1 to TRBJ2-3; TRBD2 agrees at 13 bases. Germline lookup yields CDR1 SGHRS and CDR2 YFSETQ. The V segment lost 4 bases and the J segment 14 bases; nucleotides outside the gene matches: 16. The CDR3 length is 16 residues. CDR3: CASSLGLAGEHRYAYF. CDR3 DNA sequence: TGCGCCAGCAGCCTAGGACTAGCGGGAGAGCACAGATACGCGTATTTT.

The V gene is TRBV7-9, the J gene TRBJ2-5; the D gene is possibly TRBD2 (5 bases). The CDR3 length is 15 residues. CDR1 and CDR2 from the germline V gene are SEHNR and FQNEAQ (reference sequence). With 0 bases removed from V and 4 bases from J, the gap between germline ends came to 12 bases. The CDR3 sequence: CASSLARPGVETQYF. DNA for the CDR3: TGTGCCAGCAGCTTAGCGCGGCCCGGGGTAGAGACCCAGTACTTC.

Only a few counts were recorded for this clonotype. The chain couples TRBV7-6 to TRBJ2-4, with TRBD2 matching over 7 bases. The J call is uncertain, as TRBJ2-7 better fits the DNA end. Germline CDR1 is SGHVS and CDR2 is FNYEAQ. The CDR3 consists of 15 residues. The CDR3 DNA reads TGTGCCAGCAGCTTAGGGCCCACGGGGGGCTACGAGCAGTACTTC. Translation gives CASSLGPTGGYEQYF.